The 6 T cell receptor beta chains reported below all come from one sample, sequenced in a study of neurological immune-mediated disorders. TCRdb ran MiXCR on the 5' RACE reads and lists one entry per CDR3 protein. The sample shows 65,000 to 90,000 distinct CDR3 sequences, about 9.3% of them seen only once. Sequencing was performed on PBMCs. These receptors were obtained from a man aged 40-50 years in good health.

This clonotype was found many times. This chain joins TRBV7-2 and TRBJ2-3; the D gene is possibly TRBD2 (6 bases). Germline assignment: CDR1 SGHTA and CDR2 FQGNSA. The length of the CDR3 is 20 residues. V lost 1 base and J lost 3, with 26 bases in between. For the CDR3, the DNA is TGTGCCAGCAGCTTAGGCCCCGGCGGGGCCACTCCTGGGCTGACAGATACGCAGTATTTT. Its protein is CASSLGPGGATPGLTDTQYF.

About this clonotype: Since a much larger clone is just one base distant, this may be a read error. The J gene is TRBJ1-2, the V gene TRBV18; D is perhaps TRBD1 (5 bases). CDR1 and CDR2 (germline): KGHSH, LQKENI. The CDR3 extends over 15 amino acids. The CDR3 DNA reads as TGTGTCAGCTCAGCCGGGACCGGTCGATTGGGTGGCTACACCTTC. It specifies CVSSAGTGRLGGYTF.

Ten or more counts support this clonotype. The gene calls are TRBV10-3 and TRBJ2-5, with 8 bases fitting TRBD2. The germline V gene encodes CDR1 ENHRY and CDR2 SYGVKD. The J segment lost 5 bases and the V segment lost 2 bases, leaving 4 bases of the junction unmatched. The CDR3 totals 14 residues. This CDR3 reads CAISEGTSWETQYF. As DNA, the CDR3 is TGTGCCATCAGTGAGGGGACTAGTTGGGAGACCCAGTACTTC.

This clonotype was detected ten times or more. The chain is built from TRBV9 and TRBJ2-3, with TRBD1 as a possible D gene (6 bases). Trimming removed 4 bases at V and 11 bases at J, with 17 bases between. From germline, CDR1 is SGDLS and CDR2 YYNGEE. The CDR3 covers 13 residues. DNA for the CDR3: TGTGCCAGCAGCCTCCCTCCCGACAGGAAGCAGTATTTT. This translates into CASSLPPDRKQYF.

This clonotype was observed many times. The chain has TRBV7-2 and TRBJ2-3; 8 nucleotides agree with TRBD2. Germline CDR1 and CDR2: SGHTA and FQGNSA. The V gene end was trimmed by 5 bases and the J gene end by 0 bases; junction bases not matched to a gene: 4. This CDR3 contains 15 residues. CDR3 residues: CASSLLAASTDTQYF. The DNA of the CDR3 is TGTGCCAGCAGCCTACTAGCGGCTAGCACAGATACGCAGTATTTT.

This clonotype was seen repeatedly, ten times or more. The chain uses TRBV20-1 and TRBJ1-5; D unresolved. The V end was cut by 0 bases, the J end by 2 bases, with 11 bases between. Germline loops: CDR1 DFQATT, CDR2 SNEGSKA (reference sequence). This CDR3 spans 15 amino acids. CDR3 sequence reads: CSARDEGKGNQPQHF. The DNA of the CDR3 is TGCAGTGCTAGAGATGAAGGTAAGGGCAATCAGCCCCAGCATTTT.